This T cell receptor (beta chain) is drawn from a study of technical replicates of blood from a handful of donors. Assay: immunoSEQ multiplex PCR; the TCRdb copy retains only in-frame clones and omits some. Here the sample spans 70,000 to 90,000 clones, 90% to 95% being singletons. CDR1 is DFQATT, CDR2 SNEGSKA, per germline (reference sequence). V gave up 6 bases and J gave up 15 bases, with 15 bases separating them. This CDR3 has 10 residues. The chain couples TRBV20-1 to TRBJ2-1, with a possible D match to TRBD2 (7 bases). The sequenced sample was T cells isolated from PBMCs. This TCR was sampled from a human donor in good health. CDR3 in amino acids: CSADSGEAFF. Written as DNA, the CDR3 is TGCAGTGCGGACAGCGGGGAAGCGTTCTTC.